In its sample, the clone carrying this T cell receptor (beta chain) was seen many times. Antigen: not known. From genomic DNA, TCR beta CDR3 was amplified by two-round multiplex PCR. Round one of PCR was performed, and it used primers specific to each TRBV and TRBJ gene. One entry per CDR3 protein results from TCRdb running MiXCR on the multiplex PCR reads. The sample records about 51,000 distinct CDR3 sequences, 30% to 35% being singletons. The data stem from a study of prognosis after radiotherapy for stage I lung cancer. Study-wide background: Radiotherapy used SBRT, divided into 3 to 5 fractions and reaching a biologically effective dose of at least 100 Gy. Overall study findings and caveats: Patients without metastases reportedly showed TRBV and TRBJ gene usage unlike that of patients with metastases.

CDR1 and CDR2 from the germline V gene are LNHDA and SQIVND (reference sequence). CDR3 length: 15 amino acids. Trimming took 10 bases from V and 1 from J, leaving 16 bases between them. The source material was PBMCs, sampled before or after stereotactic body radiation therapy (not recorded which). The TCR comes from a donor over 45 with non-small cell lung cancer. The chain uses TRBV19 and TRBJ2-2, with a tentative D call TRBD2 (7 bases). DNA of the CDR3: TGTGCCACTACGCCGGGGGGCCGGAACACCGGGGAGCTGTTTTTT. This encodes CATTPGGRNTGELFF.